Following are 8 T cell receptor beta chains from one sample sequenced in a study of CD8 T cells in Susac syndrome. The authors reverse transcribed roughly 0.5 to 1 ug RNA with random hexamers. TCRdb analysed the immunoSEQ multiplex PCR reads with MiXCR anew, one entry per CDR3 protein. The sample records around 220,000 distinct CDR3 sequences, roughly 92% being singletons. Material for sequencing was CD8+ T cells from PBMCs. Receptor source: a human donor with multiple sclerosis.

The J gene is TRBJ2-3, the V gene TRBV12-3 or TRBV12-4, with 8 nucleotides matching TRBD2. The CDR3 loop spans 15 amino acids. The J segment lost 5 bases and the V segment lost 4 bases, leaving 8 bases of the junction unmatched. CDR3 sequence: CASSSPSGSGDTQYF. The CDR3 DNA reads as TGTGCCAGCAGTTCCCCTAGCGGGTCCGGAGATACGCAGTATTTT.

A remark on this clonotype: One end of the junction is discordant with germline, which a read error may explain. This rearrangement joins TRBV5-6 to TRBJ1-1, with 7 bases identical to TRBD1. The CDR3 extends over 13 amino acids. Germline CDR1 reads SGHDT; CDR2 reads YYEEEE. CDR3 in DNA: TGTGCCACCAGCAAGAGGGGGCATCCTGAAGCTTTCTTT. As protein: CATSKRGHPEAFF.

This clonotype was counted once. J is TRBJ2-1 and V is TRBV2; 11 bases agree with TRBD1. Losses at the gene ends were 2 bases for V and 4 bases for J; bases not matched to a gene: 7. Looked up from germline, CDR1 is SNHLY and CDR2 is FYNNEI. The CDR3 loop spans 17 amino acids. The CDR3 sequence: CASSEKYGTGGYNEQFF. The CDR3 bases are TGTGCCAGCAGTGAAAAGTACGGGACAGGGGGGTACAATGAGCAGTTCTTC.

This chain uses TRBV5-6 with TRBJ2-7, with TRBD2 identical over 8 bases. Germline values: CDR1 SGHDT, CDR2 YYEEEE. This CDR3 comprises 18 residues. After removal of 0 bases from V and 4 bases from J, the junction contained 15 bases not matched to a gene. CDR3 DNA: TGTGCCAGCAGCTTGGAAGCGGGAGCCCTCACCCCAGTTTACGAGCAGTACTTC. Amino acid sequence: CASSLEAGALTPVYEQYF.

In DNA, the CDR3 is TGCAGCGTTGCATCGGACAGTAGCACAGATACGCAGTATTTT. It encodes CSVASDSSTDTQYF. The V and J genes are TRBV29-1 and TRBJ2-3, with D possibly matching TRBD1 (6 bases). CDR3 length equals 14 residues. V was cut by 4 bases and J by 0 bases, with 11 bases left in between. In germline, CDR1 is SQVTM, CDR2 ANQGSEA.

V usage is TRBV5-6 and J usage is TRBJ2-7; D not certain. CDR3 length: 12 amino acids. Trimming removed 5 bases from V and 4 bases from J, with 10 bases in between. Germline CDR1 reads SGHDT; CDR2 reads YYEEEE. DNA for the CDR3: TGTGCCAGCAGGTTAGGAAGTTACGAGCAGTACTTC. It encodes CASRLGSYEQYF.

This chain links TRBV4-2 with TRBJ2-7; the match to TRBD1 covers 10 bases. CDR1 LGHNA and CDR2 YNFKEQ come from the germline V gene. CDR3 length equals 17 residues. Trimming cost V 2 bases and J 2 bases; bases outside gene matches: 9. CDR3 nucleotides: TGTGCCAGCAGCCAATACCTTTCCGGGACAGGGGCCTACGAGCAGTACTTC. Its protein product is CASSQYLSGTGAYEQYF.

The CDR3 here is CASSQTGTRANEKLFF. The CDR3 region has the DNA TGTGCCAGCAGCCAAACCGGGACAAGGGCTAATGAAAAACTGTTTTTT. The chain is built from TRBV4-2 and TRBJ1-4; TRBD1 might be the D (6 bases). V shed 2 bases and J shed 3 bases, with 13 bases lying between them. The CDR3 runs 16 residues. Per germline, CDR1 LGHNA and CDR2 YNFKEQ.